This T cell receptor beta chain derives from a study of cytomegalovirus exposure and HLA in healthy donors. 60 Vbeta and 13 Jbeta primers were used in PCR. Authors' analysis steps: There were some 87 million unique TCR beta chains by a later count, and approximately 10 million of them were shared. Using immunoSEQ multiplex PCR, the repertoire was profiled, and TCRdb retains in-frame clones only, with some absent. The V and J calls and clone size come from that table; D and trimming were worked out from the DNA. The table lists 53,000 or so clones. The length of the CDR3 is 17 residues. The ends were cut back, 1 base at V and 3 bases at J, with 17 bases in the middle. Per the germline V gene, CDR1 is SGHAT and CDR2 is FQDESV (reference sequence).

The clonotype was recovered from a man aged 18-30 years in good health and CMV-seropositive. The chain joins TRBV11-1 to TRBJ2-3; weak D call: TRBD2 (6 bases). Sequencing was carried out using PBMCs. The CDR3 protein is CASSLDDRGAGTDTQYF. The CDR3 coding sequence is TGTGCCAGCAGCTTAGACGATCGGGGCGCGGGGACAGATACGCAGTATTTT. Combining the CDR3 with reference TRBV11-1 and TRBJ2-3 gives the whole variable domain EAEVAQSPRYKITEKSQAVAFWCDPISGHATLYWYRQILGQGPELLVQFQDESVVDDSQLPKDRFSAERLKGVDSTLKIQPAELGDSAMYLCASSLDDRGAGTDTQYFGPGTRLTVL.